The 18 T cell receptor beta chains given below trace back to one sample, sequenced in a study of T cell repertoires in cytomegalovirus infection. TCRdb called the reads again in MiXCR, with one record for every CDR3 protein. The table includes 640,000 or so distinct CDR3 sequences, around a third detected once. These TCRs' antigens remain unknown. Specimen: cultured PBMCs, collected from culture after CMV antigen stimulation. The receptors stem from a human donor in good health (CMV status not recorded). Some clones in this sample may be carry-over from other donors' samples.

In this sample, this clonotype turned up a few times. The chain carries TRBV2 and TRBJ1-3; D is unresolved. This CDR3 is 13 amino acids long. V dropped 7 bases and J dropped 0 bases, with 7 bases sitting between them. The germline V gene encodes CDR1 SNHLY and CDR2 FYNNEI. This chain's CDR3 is CASTVDSGNTIYF. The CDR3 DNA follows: TGTGCCAGCACAGTCGACTCTGGAAACACCATATATTTT. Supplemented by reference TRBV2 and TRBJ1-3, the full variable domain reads EPEVTQTPSHQVTQMGQEVILRCVPISNHLYFYWYRQILGQKVEFLVSFYNNEISEKSEIFDDQFSVERPDGSNFTLKIRSTKLEDSAMYFCASTVDSGNTIYFGEGSWLTVV.

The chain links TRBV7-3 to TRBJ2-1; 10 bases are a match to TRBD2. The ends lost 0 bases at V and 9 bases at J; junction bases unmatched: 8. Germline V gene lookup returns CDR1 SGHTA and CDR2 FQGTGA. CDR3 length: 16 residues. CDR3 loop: CASSLTSGGPTGEQFF. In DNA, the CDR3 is TGTGCCAGCAGCTTAACTAGCGGGGGGCCCACAGGTGAGCAGTTCTTC.

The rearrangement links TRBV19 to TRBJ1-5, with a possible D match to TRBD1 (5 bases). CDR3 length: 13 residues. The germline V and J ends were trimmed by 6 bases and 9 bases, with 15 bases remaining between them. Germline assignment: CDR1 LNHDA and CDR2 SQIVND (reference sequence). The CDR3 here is CASRPGGSRPQHF. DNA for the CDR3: TGTGCCAGTAGGCCCGGGGGATCTAGGCCCCAGCATTTT.

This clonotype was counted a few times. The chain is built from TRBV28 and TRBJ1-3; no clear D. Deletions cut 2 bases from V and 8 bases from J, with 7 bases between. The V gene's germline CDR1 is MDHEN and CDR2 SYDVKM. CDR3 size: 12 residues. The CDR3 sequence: CASSLDGHTIYF. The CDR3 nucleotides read TGTGCCAGCAGTTTAGACGGGCACACCATATATTTT.

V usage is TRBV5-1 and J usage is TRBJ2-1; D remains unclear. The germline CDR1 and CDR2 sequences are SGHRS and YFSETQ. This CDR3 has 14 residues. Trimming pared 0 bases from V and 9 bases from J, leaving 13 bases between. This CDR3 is CASSLGGGGPEQFF. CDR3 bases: TGCGCCAGCAGCTTGGGAGGTGGCGGCCCTGAGCAGTTCTTC.

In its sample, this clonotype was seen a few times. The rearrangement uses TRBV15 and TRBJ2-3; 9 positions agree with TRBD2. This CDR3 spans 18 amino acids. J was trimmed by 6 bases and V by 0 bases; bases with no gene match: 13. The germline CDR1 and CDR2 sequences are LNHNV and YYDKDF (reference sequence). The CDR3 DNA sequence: TGTGCCACCAGCAGAGATGGCGGGGGGGCCTGGTTTGGTGATACGCAGTATTTT. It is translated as CATSRDGGGAWFGDTQYF. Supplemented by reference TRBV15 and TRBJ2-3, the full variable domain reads DAMVIQNPRYQVTQFGKPVTLSCSQTLNHNVMYWYQQKSSQAPKLLFHYYDKDFNNEADTPDNFQSRRPNTSFCFLDIRSPGLGDTAMYLCATSRDGGGAWFGDTQYFGPGTRLTVL.

In nucleotides, the CDR3 is TGTGCCAGCAGTTACTCCAGGAGCTCTGGGGCCAACGTCCTGACTTTC. Amino acid sequence: CASSYSRSSGANVLTF. The gene calls are TRBV6-5 and TRBJ2-6, with D hard to call. Germline CDR1 is MNHEY and CDR2 is SVGAGI. CDR3 length: 16 residues. Trimming took 0 bases from V and 0 from J, leaving 6 bases between them.

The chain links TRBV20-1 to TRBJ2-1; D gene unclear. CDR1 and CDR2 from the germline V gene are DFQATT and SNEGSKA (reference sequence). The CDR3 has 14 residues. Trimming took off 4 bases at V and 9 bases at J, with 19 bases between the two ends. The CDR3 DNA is TGCAGTGCTAATTCAGGACCCCAAGTGGGTGAGCAGTTCTTC. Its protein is CSANSGPQVGEQFF.

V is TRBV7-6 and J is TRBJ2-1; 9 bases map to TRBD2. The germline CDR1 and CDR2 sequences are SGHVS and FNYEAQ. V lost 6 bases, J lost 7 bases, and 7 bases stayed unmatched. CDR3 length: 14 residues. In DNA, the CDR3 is TGTGCCAGCAGTTCGACTAGCGGCCCTAATGAGCAGTTCTTC. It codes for CASSSTSGPNEQFF.

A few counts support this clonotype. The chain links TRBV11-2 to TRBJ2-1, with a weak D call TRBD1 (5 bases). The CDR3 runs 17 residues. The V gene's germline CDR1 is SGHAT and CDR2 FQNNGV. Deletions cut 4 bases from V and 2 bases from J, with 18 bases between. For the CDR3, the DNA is TGTGCCAGCAGCTCGGCTTCAGGGCCACTTGCCTACAATGAGCAGTTCTTC. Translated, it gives CASSSASGPLAYNEQFF. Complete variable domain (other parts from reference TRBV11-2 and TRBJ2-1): EAGVAQSPRYKIIEKRQSVAFWCNPISGHATLYWYQQILGQGPKLLIQFQNNGVVDDSQLPKDRFSAERLKGVDSTLKIQPAKLEDSAVYLCASSSASGPLAYNEQFFGPGTRLTVL.

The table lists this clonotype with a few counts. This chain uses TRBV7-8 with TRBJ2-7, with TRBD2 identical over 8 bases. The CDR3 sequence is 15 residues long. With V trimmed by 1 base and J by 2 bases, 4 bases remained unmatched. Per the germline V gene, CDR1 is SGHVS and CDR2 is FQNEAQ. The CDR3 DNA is TGTGCCAGCAGCTTAGAGACTAGCGCAGCCTACGAGCAGTACTTC. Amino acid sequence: CASSLETSAAYEQYF.

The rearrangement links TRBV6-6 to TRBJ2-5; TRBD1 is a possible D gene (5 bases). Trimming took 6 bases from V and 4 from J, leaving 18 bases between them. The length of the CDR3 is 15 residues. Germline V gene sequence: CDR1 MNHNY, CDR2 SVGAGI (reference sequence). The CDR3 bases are TGTGCCAGCAGACCCCTGGGGCTTTCCGTAGAGACCCAGTACTTC. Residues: CASRPLGLSVETQYF.

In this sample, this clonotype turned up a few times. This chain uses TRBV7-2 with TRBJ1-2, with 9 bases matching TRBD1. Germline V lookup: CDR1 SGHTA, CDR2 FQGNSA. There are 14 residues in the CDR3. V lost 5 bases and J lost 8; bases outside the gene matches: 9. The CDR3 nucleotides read TGTGCCAGCAGCCCCGGGACAGGGCTATGGGGCTACACCTTC. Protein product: CASSPGTGLWGYTF.

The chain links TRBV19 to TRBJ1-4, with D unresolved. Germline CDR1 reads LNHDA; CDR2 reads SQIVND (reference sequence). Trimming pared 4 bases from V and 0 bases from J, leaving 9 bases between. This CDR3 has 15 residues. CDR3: CASSTFSATNEKLFF. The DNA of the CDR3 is TGTGCCAGTAGTACGTTTTCGGCAACTAATGAAAAACTGTTTTTT.

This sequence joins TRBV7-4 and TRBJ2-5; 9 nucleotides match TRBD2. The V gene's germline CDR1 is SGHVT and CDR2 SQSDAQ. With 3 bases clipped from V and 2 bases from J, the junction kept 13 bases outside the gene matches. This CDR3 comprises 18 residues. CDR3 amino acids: CASSLVLGASGAQETQYF. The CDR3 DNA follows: TGTGCCAGCAGCTTGGTTCTAGGGGCTAGCGGGGCACAAGAGACCCAGTACTTC. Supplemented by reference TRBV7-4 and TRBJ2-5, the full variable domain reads GAGVSQSPRYKVAKRGRDVALRCDSISGHVTLYWYRQTLGQGSEVLTYSQSDAQRDKSGRPSGRFSAERPERSVSTLKIQRTEQGDSAVYLCASSLVLGASGAQETQYFGPGTRLLVL.

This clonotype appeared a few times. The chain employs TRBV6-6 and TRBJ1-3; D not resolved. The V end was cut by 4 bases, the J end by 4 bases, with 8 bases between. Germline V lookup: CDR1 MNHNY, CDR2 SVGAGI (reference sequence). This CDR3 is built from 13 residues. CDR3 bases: TGTGCCAGCAGTTTGACGGACGGAAACACCATATATTTT. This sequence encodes CASSLTDGNTIYF.

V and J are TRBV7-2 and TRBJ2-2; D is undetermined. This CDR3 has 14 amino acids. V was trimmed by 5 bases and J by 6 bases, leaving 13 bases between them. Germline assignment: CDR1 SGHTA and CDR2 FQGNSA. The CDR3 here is CASSLIYRAGELFF. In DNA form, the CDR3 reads TGTGCCAGCAGCCTAATTTATCGGGCCGGGGAGCTGTTTTTT.

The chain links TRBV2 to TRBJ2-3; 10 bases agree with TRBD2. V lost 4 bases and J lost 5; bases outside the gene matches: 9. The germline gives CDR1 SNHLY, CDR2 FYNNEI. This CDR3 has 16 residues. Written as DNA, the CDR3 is TGTGCCAGCAGTGCGGCTAGCGGGGGCGGGGGAGATACGCAGTATTTT. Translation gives CASSAASGGGGDTQYF.